Sequencing of this T cell receptor (beta chain) was carried out in a study of cytomegalovirus exposure and HLA in healthy donors. Study findings and constraints: Whilst most TCR sequences proved rare, a subset of public TCRs occurred across many donors. High sensitivity and specificity were reportedly achieved when the classifier diagnosed cytomegalovirus status.

From the 120-subject validation cohort, which was separate from the roughly 670-subject first cohort, the donors were drawn. With 5 bases clipped from V and 8 bases from J, the junction kept 7 bases outside the gene matches. CDR3 length equals 15 residues. The germline V gene encodes CDR1 SEHNR and CDR2 FQNEAQ (reference sequence). As concerns this clone: Its antigen is not identified.

This table comes from immunoSEQ multiplex PCR, and its TCRdb copy is limited to in-frame clones, with some not included. The table has some 170,000 clones, about 95% seen once. The sample was PBMCs. The chain joins TRBV7-9 to TRBJ2-1, with 12 bases identical to TRBD1. The sequence was collected from a woman aged 18-30 years in good health and CMV-seronegative. The chain's CDR3 is CASSPGTGGMDEQFF. The CDR3 coding sequence is TGTGCCAGCAGCCCCGGGACAGGGGGCATGGATGAGCAGTTCTTC.